These 31 T cell receptor beta chains were all obtained from the same sample, sequenced in a study of T cells in Graves' hyperthyroidism and ophthalmopathy. Amplified TCR beta CDR3 regions derived from RNA transcripts. During a first-round RT-PCR of the TCR CDR3, the HTBI primer set was used. TCRdb redid the calling of the multiplex PCR reads with MiXCR, one entry per CDR3 protein. The sample lists some 600,000 distinct CDR3 sequences; roughly 14% were seen once. Material: blood. The source is a woman aged 25 to 39 with Graves' hyperthyroidism that later progressed to Graves' ophthalmopathy.

This clonotype was observed at least ten times. The chain combines TRBV7-2 with TRBJ1-1; TRBD1 might be the D (6 bases). The CDR3 contains 15 residues. V dropped 2 bases and J dropped 8 bases, with 18 bases sitting between them. The V gene's germline CDR1 is SGHTA and CDR2 FQGNSA. Here the CDR3 DNA reads TGTGCCAGCAGCTTAATCGCAGGGGAGAACAAGGAAGCTTTCTTT. Translation: CASSLIAGENKEAFF.

This clonotype was found many times. The chain joins TRBV9 to TRBJ2-3; D is uncertain. Germline V gives CDR1 SGDLS, CDR2 YYNGEE. Trimming took off 0 bases at V and 0 bases at J, with 8 bases between the two ends. CDR3 size: 15 residues. CDR3 bases: TGTGCCAGCAGCGTAGAAATGGGGAGCACAGATACGCAGTATTTT. Its protein is CASSVEMGSTDTQYF.

The chain is built from TRBV4-1 and TRBJ2-7; 8 bases are shared with TRBD1. This CDR3 comprises 15 residues. With V trimmed by 5 bases and J by 7 bases, 13 bases remained unmatched. Germline V gene sequence: CDR1 MGHRA, CDR2 YSYEKL. DNA of the CDR3: TGCGCCAGCAGCGATGGAGGCAGGGGGCTCGGGGAGCAGTACTTC. Its protein is CASSDGGRGLGEQYF.

This clonotype appeared many times. The CDR3 DNA reads as TGTGCCAGCAGTATCGACAGGGTGAACACTGAAGCTTTCTTT. It codes for CASSIDRVNTEAFF. This rearrangement joins TRBV2 to TRBJ1-1; 7 positions match TRBD1. Germline trimming cut 5 bases from V and 0 bases from J; bases unmatched to any gene: 3. CDR3 size: 14 residues. Germline loops: CDR1 SNHLY, CDR2 FYNNEI.

This clonotype was detected many times. This chain links TRBV6-1 with TRBJ2-3; 13 positions agree with TRBD2. Germline V CDR1 and CDR2: MNHNS, SASEGT. The CDR3 sequence is 15 residues long. V lost 5 bases, J lost 3 bases, and 2 bases stayed unmatched. In DNA form, the CDR3 reads TGTGCCAGCAGTTGGACTAGCGGGAGAACAGATACGCAGTATTTT. This encodes CASSWTSGRTDTQYF.

This clonotype was observed at least ten times. The genes are TRBV6-2 or TRBV6-3 and TRBJ2-2; D gene ambiguous. Trimming took off 10 bases at V and 8 bases at J, with 11 bases between the two ends. Germline CDR1 is MNHEY and CDR2 is SVGEGT. CDR3 size: 11 residues. This CDR3 is CATINGGELFF. The DNA for the CDR3 is TGTGCCACTATAAACGGTGGGGAGCTGTTTTTT.

This clonotype was recorded many times. Here the CDR3 DNA reads TGTGCCAGCAGGTCCCGGGACAGGGATAATTCACCCCTCCACTTT. It yields the protein CASRSRDRDNSPLHF. The chain joins TRBV12-3 or TRBV12-4 to TRBJ1-6; TRBD1 aligns across 9 bases. After removal of 6 bases from V and 5 bases from J, the junction contained 5 bases not matched to a gene. The CDR3 is 15 amino acids.

V and J are TRBV11-3 and TRBJ2-1; 7 bases fit TRBD2. The CDR3 covers 15 residues. CDR1 and CDR2 (germline): SGHNT, YENEEA. J lost 3 bases, V lost 5 bases, and 7 bases had no gene match. The CDR3 spells CASSPPGTIYNEQFF. The CDR3 nucleotides are TGTGCCAGCAGCCCTCCCGGGACTATCTACAATGAGCAGTTCTTC.

This clonotype was seen at least ten times. This sequence joins TRBV5-1 and TRBJ2-3, with 10 positions matching TRBD1. Per germline, CDR1 SGHRS and CDR2 YFSETQ. The V gene end was trimmed by 3 bases and the J gene end by 6 bases; junction bases not matched to a gene: 10. The length of the CDR3 is 16 residues. The CDR3: CASSSLMDRGDDTQYF. In DNA form, the CDR3 reads TGCGCCAGCAGCTCGCTCATGGACAGGGGGGATGATACGCAGTATTTT.

This clonotype was counted only a few times. No conserved phenylalanine or tryptophan is present at the end of the CDR3, so a read error is the likely explanation. The chain recombines TRBV10-3 with TRBJ2-1; no clear D gene. The CDR3 has 15 residues. V shed 8 bases and J shed 0 bases, with 14 bases lying between them. The germline V gene has CDR1 ENHRY and CDR2 SYGVKD. CDR3 amino acids: CAIGVGRSSYNEQFL. CDR3 DNA sequence: TGTGCCATCGGGGTGGGCAGAAGCTCCTACAATGAGCAGTTCCTC.

This clonotype was recorded at least ten times. The rearrangement links TRBV6-1 to TRBJ1-1; tentatively, D is TRBD1 (6 bases). The CDR3 runs 15 residues. V lost 3 bases and J 1 base, leaving 12 bases between the germline ends. The germline CDR1 and CDR2 sequences are MNHNS and SASEGT. CDR3 loop: CASSEATGPNTEAFF. The CDR3 bases are TGTGCCAGCAGTGAGGCGACAGGCCCGAACACTGAAGCTTTCTTT.

The sample holds many counts of this clonotype. This sequence joins TRBV28 and TRBJ1-3; D possibly corresponds to TRBD1 (5 bases). The ends were cut back, 4 bases at V and 3 bases at J, with 13 bases in the middle. The CDR3 covers 15 residues. Germline V gene sequence: CDR1 MDHEN, CDR2 SYDVKM. The CDR3 region has the DNA TGTGCCAGCAGTTCGACAGCGGCGAGTGGAAACACCATATATTTT. Translated: CASSSTAASGNTIYF.

This clonotype was seen at least ten times. The chain couples TRBV20-1 to TRBJ2-4, with D unresolved. The CDR3 totals 15 residues. Germline V gives CDR1 DFQATT, CDR2 SNEGSKA (reference sequence). Deletions cut 5 bases from V and 0 bases from J, with 14 bases between. CDR3 nucleotide sequence: TGCAGTGCTCCATCCAGACTTTTAGCCAAAAACATTCAGTACTTC. This codes for CSAPSRLLAKNIQYF.

The chain employs TRBV7-9 and TRBJ2-4; the D is unclear. Germline V gene data show CDR1 as SEHNR and CDR2 as FQNEAQ (reference sequence). V was trimmed by 6 bases and J by 0 bases, leaving 9 bases between them. The CDR3 is 14 amino acids. This CDR3 reads CASSMGSAKNIQYF. CDR3 coding DNA: TGTGCCAGCAGTATGGGGTCAGCCAAAAACATTCAGTACTTC.

This clonotype was picked up many times. CDR3 amino acids: CASTSGTSGSNEQYF. The CDR3, as DNA: TGTGCCAGTACCTCCGGGACTAGCGGGAGTAACGAGCAGTACTTC. The J gene is TRBJ2-7, the V gene TRBV19, with 14 nucleotides matching TRBD2. Trimming took 7 bases from V and 5 from J; bases not matched to a gene: 7. Germline V gene lookup returns CDR1 LNHDA and CDR2 SQIVND (reference sequence). This CDR3 contains 15 residues.

This clonotype occurred many times. The rearrangement joins TRBV11-3 to TRBJ2-7; D might be TRBD2 (6 bases). This CDR3 region has 17 residues. Germline loops: CDR1 SGHNT, CDR2 YENEEA. Trimming removed 1 base from V and 0 bases from J, with 16 bases in between. DNA for the CDR3: TGTGCCAGCAGCTTAGTCCTAAACCCTAGCGCCTCCTACGAGCAGTACTTC. Translating gives CASSLVLNPSASYEQYF.

This clonotype has ten or more counts. The J gene is TRBJ1-1, the V gene TRBV20-1; D perhaps matches TRBD1 (6 bases). This CDR3 is 16 amino acids long. Germline V gives CDR1 DFQATT, CDR2 SNEGSKA (reference sequence). V dropped 5 bases and J dropped 0 bases, with 19 bases sitting between them. DNA for the CDR3: TGCAGTGCTCATAATACAGGGAAAAAAATGAACACTGAAGCTTTCTTT. Its translation is CSAHNTGKKMNTEAFF.

At least ten counts were recorded for this clonotype. The rearrangement joins TRBV12-3 or TRBV12-4 to TRBJ2-1; 9 bases are a match to TRBD1. The V segment lost 1 base and the J segment 4 bases; nucleotides outside the gene matches: 2. The CDR3 runs 15 residues. CDR3 DNA sequence: TGTGCCAGCAGTTTAGGGACAGGGGCATACAATGAGCAGTTCTTC. Its protein is CASSLGTGAYNEQFF.

This clonotype occurred a few times. The gene calls are TRBV10-3 and TRBJ2-7; TRBD1 might be the D (5 bases). The CDR3 sequence is 14 residues long. Germline V gene data show CDR1 as ENHRY and CDR2 as SYGVKD. V was clipped by 9 bases and J by 7 bases, with 22 bases between them. The CDR3 nucleotides are TGTGCCATTCAGGCACCCGCACCTAGGGGTGAGCAGTACTTC. The encoded protein is CAIQAPAPRGEQYF.

This rearrangement joins TRBV27 to TRBJ2-7; D is perhaps TRBD2 (6 bases). The germline gives CDR1 MNHEY, CDR2 SMNVEV (reference sequence). The CDR3 is made up of 11 amino acids. V gave up 6 bases and J gave up 6 bases, with 9 bases separating them. DNA for the CDR3: TGTGCCAGCAGCCTGACTAGCGAGCAGTACTTC. Translated: CASSLTSEQYF.

This chain joins TRBV6-1 and TRBJ2-3, with TRBD2 matching over 14 bases. After removal of 7 bases from V and 5 bases from J, the junction contained 2 bases not matched to a gene. Looked up from germline, CDR1 is MNHNS and CDR2 is SASEGT. This CDR3 contains 14 residues. The CDR3: CASMGTSGGDTQYF. CDR3 nucleotides: TGTGCCAGCATGGGGACTAGCGGGGGAGATACGCAGTATTTT.

This clonotype was counted ten times or more. This chain joins TRBV15 and TRBJ2-7; D is ambiguous. Trimming took 1 base from V and 0 from J, leaving 7 bases between them. The CDR3 is 14 amino acids. Germline CDR1 and CDR2: LNHNV and YYDKDF (reference sequence). The chain's CDR3 is CATSRVADSYEQYF. The CDR3 nucleotides are TGTGCCACCAGCAGAGTAGCAGACTCCTACGAGCAGTACTTC.

This clonotype showed up many times. The chain has TRBV7-2 and TRBJ1-2; 7 bases are a match to TRBD1. The CDR3 loop spans 14 amino acids. CDR1 and CDR2 (germline): SGHTA, FQGNSA. V was clipped by 4 bases and J by 8 bases; unmatched bases: 10. The CDR3 here is CASSWRQGTKGYTF. CDR3 sequence (DNA): TGTGCCAGCAGCTGGAGACAGGGCACTAAAGGCTACACCTTC. The full variable domain, in which reference TRBV7-2 and TRBJ1-2 provide the parts outside the CDR3, is GAGVSQSPSNKVTEKGKDVELRCDPISGHTALYWYRQSLGQGLEFLIYFQGNSAPDKSGLPSDRFSAERTGGSVSTLTIQRTQQEDSAVYLCASSWRQGTKGYTFGSGTRLTVV.

This clonotype was counted many times. V and J are TRBV18 and TRBJ2-5; no clear D gene. CDR1 is KGHSH, CDR2 LQKENI, per germline. V lost 3 bases and J 0 bases, leaving 5 bases between the germline ends. The CDR3 has 13 amino acids. CDR3: CASSPNNQETQYF. The CDR3 DNA reads TGTGCCAGCTCACCTAATAACCAAGAGACCCAGTACTTC.

This clonotype was counted many times. The CDR3 reads CSVDYFGETQYF. CDR3 nucleotide sequence: TGCAGCGTTGATTACTTTGGGGAGACCCAGTACTTC. V gene TRBV29-1 combines with J gene TRBJ2-5; D unclear. V was trimmed by 3 bases and J by 5 bases, leaving 10 bases between them. Germline values: CDR1 SQVTM, CDR2 ANQGSEA. CDR3 length: 12 amino acids.

This clonotype was counted many times. The chain couples TRBV9 to TRBJ2-3; D perhaps matches TRBD1 (5 bases). CDR3 length: 15 amino acids. Looked up from germline, CDR1 is SGDLS and CDR2 is YYNGEE. The germline V and J ends were trimmed by 0 bases and 4 bases, with 12 bases remaining between them. Here the CDR3 reads CASSVAAGSADTQYF. Here the CDR3 DNA reads TGTGCCAGCAGCGTAGCGGCAGGGTCGGCAGATACGCAGTATTTT.

The gene calls are TRBV28 and TRBJ2-2; D is unresolved. This CDR3 is 14 amino acids long. Germline assignment: CDR1 MDHEN and CDR2 SYDVKM. V was shortened by 7 bases and J by 8 bases, with 17 bases between the two germline ends. Here the CDR3 DNA reads TGTGCCAGCACCTGGACCTCCCGGGTAGGGGAGCTGTTTTTT. As protein: CASTWTSRVGELFF.

In this sample, this clonotype turned up a few times. The chain is built from TRBV7-6 and TRBJ2-2; TRBD2 aligns across 8 bases. The CDR3 totals 14 residues. The J segment lost 7 bases and the V segment lost 5 bases, leaving 6 bases of the junction unmatched. Germline values: CDR1 SGHVS, CDR2 FNYEAQ. CDR3 bases: TGTGCCAGCAGCCCCAGCGGGAGCTTCGGGGAGCTGTTTTTT. Its translation is CASSPSGSFGELFF.

The table lists this clonotype with a few counts. The V call is TRBV24-1, the J call TRBJ1-5; tentative D call: TRBD1 (6 bases). Germline V gene data show CDR1 as KGHDR and CDR2 as SFDVKD. This CDR3 is 15 amino acids long. Trimming pared 4 bases from V and 4 bases from J, leaving 13 bases between. The CDR3 loop is CATSDSTGYNQPQHF. CDR3 coding DNA: TGTGCCACCAGTGACTCCACAGGGTATAATCAGCCCCAGCATTTT.

The chain employs TRBV18 and TRBJ2-2; 10 nucleotides agree with TRBD2. After removal of 3 bases from V and 8 bases from J, the junction contained 9 bases not matched to a gene. This CDR3 is 16 amino acids long. Germline CDR1 KGHSH, CDR2 LQKENI. The CDR3 coding sequence is TGTGCCAGCTCACCGAGATCTAGCGGGAGTGCGGGGGAGCTGTTTTTT. Translated: CASSPRSSGSAGELFF.

This clonotype has just a few counts. The rearrangement links TRBV9 to TRBJ1-5; D is uncertain. Deletions cut 0 bases from V and 3 bases from J, with 10 bases between. The germline V gene has CDR1 SGDLS and CDR2 YYNGEE. CDR3 length equals 15 residues. The CDR3 spells CASSVGRDHNQPQHF. Here the CDR3 DNA reads TGTGCCAGCAGCGTAGGTAGAGACCACAATCAGCCCCAGCATTTT.